The following is a T cell receptor (beta chain) sequence with its context. Under the authors' procedure: For nucleated cells, counts were estimated from reference gene primer amplification. This table comes from immunoSEQ multiplex PCR, and its TCRdb copy is limited to in-frame clones, with some not included. D and trimming come from the DNA, and the V and J calls and clone size come from that table. The sample includes about 45,000 clones, more than 90% of them seen just once. Trimming left V 3 bases short and J 0 bases short, with 13 bases between. Looked up from germline, CDR1 is SGHRS and CDR2 is YFSETQ. This CDR3 contains 17 residues. This entry comes from a study of blood T cell repertoires in COVID-19. Study summary: The United States, Italy and Spain supplied acute and convalescent COVID-19 samples. T cells, B-cell-depleted T cells, or PBMCs provided the cDNA or gDNA that served as material.

While infection was still active, Seattle patients were enrolled and then followed longitudinally. This clonotype originated in a man over 45 with COVID-19, enrolled during active disease. The specimen was peripheral blood. J is TRBJ2-6 and V is TRBV5-1, with unresolved D. CDR3 coding DNA: TGCGCCAGCAGCTCTCAATTTCGGAGCTCTGGGGCCAACGTCCTGACTTTC. Translated, it gives CASSSQFRSSGANVLTF. Full variable domain (outside the CDR3, taken from reference TRBV5-1 and TRBJ2-6): KAGVTQTPRYLIKTRGQQVTLSCSPISGHRSVSWYQQTPGQGLQFLFEYFSETQRNKGNFPGRFSGRQFSNSRSEMNVSTLELGDSALYLCASSSQFRSSGANVLTFGAGSRLTVL.